This T cell receptor beta chain comes out of a study of CXCR3-negative and CXCR3-positive naive CD8 T cells. Points from the study as a whole: From TRB CDR3 properties, TCR strength was inferred; surface CD5 did not differ between naive subsets. The study found more hydrophobic TRB CDR3s in CXCR3-positive naive cells than in CXCR3-negative naive cells.

There are 15 residues in the CDR3. CDR1 and CDR2 (germline): MNHEY, SVGAGI. Preparation of TRB cDNA libraries relied on 5' RACE carrying UMI labels. TCRdb re-called the 5' RACE reads and catalogs CDR3 proteins one per entry, DNA excluded. Its clone listing holds approximately 59,000 distinct CDR3 sequences. Note on this clonotype: Its antigen is as yet unknown.

The rearrangement uses TRBV6-5 and TRBJ2-7; TCRdb lists TRBD1, though no DNA is available to test this call. The sample comprised naive CXCR3+ CD8+ T cells from blood. Subset reported: CD45RO-CCR7+CD27+CD95- naive CD8+ T cells expressing CXCR3 (TNR3+). This receptor was identified in a human donor in good health. Some clones in this sample may be carry-over from other donors' samples. The CDR3: CASRTNPDDPYEQYF.